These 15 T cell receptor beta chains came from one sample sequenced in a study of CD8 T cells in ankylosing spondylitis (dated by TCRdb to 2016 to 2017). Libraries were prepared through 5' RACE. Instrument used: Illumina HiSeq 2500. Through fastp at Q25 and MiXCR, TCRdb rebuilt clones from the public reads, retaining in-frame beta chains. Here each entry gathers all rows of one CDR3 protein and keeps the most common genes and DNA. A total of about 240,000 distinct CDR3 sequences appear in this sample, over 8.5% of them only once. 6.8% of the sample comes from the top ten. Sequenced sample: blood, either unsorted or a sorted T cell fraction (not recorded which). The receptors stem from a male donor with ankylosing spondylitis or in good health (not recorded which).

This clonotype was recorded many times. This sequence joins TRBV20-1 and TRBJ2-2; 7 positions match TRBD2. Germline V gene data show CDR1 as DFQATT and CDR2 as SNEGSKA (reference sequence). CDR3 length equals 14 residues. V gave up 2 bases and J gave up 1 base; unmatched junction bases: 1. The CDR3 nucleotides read TGCAGTGCTAGAATAGCGGGGAACACCGGGGAGCTGTTTTTT. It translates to CSARIAGNTGELFF.

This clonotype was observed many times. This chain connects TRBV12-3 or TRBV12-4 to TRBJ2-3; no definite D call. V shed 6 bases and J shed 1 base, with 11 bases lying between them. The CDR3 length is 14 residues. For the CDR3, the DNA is TGTGCCAGCAGGTCTCAGCTGGGCACAGATACGCAGTATTTT. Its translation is CASRSQLGTDTQYF.

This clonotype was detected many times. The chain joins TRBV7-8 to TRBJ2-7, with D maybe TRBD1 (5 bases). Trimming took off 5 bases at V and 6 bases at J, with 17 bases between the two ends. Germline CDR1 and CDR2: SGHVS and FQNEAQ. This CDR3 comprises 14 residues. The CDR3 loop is CASSLSLGQREQYF. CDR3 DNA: TGTGCCAGCAGCCTGTCCTTGGGGCAACGCGAGCAGTACTTC.

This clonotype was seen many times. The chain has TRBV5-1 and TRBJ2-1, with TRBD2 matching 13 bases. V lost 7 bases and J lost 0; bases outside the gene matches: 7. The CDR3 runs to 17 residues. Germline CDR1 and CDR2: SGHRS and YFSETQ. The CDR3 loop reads CASVGTSGTFSYNEQFF. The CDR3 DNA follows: TGCGCCAGCGTCGGGACTAGCGGGACCTTCTCCTACAATGAGCAGTTCTTC.

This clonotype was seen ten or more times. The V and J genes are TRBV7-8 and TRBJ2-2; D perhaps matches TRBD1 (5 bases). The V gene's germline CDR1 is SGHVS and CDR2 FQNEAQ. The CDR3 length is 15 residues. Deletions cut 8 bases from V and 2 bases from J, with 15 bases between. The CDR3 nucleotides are TGTGCCAGCCCCTCCCAGGGTCGAAACACCGGGGAGCTGTTTTTT. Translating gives CASPSQGRNTGELFF. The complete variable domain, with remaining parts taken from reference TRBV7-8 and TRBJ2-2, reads GAGVSQSPRYKVAKRGQDVALRCDPISGHVSLFWYQQALGQGPEFLTYFQNEAQLDKSGLPSDRFFAERPEGSVSTLKIQRTQQEDSAVYLCASPSQGRNTGELFFGEGSRLTVL.

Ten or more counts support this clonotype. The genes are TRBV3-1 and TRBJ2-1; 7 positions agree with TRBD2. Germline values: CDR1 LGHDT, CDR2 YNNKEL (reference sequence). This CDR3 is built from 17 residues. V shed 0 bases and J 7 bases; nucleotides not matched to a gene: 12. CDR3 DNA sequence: TGTGCCAGCAGCCAAGATCTCCCTATGGACGGGGGGAATGAGCAGTTCTTC. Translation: CASSQDLPMDGGNEQFF.

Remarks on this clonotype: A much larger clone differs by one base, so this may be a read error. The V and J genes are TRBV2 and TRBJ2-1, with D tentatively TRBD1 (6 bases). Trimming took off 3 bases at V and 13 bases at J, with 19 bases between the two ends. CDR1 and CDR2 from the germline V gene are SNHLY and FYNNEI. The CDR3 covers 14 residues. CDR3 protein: CASSEWNRVGDQFF. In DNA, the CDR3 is TGTGCCAGCAGTGAGTGGAACAGGGTAGGGGATCAGTTCTTC.

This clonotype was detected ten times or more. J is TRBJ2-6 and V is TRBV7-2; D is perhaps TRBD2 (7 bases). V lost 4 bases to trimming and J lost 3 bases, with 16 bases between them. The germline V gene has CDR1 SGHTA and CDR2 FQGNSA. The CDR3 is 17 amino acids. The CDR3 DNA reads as TGTGCCAGCAGCTCTGTTAGGGGGGGAAGTGGGGCCAACGTCCTGACTTTC. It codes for CASSSVRGGSGANVLTF.

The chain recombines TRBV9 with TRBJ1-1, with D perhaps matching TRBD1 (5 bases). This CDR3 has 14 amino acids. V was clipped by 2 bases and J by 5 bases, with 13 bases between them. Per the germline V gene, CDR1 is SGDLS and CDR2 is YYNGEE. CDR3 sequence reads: CASSVDEGRTEAFF. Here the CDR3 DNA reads TGTGCCAGCAGCGTGGATGAGGGGAGGACTGAAGCTTTCTTT.

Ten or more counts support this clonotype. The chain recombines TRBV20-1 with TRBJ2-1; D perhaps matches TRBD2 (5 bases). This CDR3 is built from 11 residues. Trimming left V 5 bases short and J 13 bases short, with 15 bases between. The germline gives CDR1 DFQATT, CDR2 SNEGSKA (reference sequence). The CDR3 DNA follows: TGCAGTGCTTATAGAGGCGGGTCTCAGTTCTTC. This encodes CSAYRGGSQFF.

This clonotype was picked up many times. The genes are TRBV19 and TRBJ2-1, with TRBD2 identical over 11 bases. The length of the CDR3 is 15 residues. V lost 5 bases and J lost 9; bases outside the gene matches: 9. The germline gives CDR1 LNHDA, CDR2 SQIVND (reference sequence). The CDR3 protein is CASSLFSGRGGEQFF. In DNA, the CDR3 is TGTGCCAGTAGTTTATTTAGCGGGAGGGGTGGTGAGCAGTTCTTC.

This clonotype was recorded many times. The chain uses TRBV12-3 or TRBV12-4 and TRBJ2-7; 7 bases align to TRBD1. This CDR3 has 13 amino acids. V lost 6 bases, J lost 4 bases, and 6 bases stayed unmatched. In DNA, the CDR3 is TGTGCCAGCAGCCCCGACAGGGTATACGAGCAGTACTTC. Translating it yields CASSPDRVYEQYF.

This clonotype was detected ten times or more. CDR3 DNA sequence: TGTGCCAGCAGTTTAAATGGACGGTTCACCGGGGAGCTGTTTTTT. Amino acid sequence: CASSLNGRFTGELFF. This chain joins TRBV27 and TRBJ2-2; D not resolved. Between the trimmed V and J ends, which lost 2 bases and 4 bases, there was a span of 11 bases. Germline V gene sequence: CDR1 MNHEY, CDR2 SMNVEV (reference sequence). The CDR3 has 15 residues.

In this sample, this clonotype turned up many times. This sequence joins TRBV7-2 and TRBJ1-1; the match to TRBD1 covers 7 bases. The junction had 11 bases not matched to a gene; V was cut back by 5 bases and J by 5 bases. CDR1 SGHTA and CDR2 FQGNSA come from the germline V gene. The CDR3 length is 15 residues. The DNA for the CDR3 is TGTGCCAGCAGCCCTCAACAGGGGCTAGGGACTGAAGCTTTCTTT. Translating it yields CASSPQQGLGTEAFF.

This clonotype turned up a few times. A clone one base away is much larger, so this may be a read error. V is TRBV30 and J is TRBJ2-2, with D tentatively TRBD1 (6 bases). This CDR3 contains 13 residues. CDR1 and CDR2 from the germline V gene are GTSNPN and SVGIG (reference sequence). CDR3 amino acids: CAWNPTGHGALFF. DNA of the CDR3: TGTGCCTGGAACCCGACGGGACATGGGGCGCTGTTTTTT.